These T cell receptor beta chains were read from a single sample in a study of tissue T cells after allogeneic stem cell transplantation. Method: immunoSEQ multiplex PCR; TCRdb's copy keeps in-frame clones and lacks some. The table has approximately 4,900 clones, approximately 74% seen once. Sequenced here: tissue from the colon, sampled at autopsy. The receptors were sampled from a female donor of 60 years or more with lung cancer. Each CDR3 is given with its conserved first and last residue. Clone size is given for some rows only: seen once, a few or many times, or a class if the clone is expanded.

v_gene: TRBV27
j_gene: TRBJ2-1
abundance: -
CDR3aa: CASSRPSYNEQFF

v_gene: TRBV6-6
j_gene: TRBJ2-7
abundance: -
CDR3aa: CASSLGGSSYEQYF

v_gene: TRBV10-3
j_gene: TRBJ2-2
abundance: -
CDR3aa: CAINPSQGTGELFF

v_gene: TRBV18
j_gene: TRBJ2-3
abundance: -
CDR3aa: CASSPRGDTQYF

v_gene: TRBV12-3/TRBV12-4
j_gene: TRBJ2-7
abundance: few
CDR3aa: CASSLVTSYEQYF

v_gene: TRBV5-5
j_gene: TRBJ1-2
abundance: -
CDR3aa: CASSLWAGYGYTF

v_gene: TRBV28
j_gene: TRBJ2-3
abundance: -
CDR3aa: CASSPHSGSSDTQYF

v_gene: TRBV5-6
j_gene: TRBJ2-5
abundance: -
CDR3aa: CASSQRGQGYQETQYF

v_gene: TRBV7-3
j_gene: TRBJ2-2
abundance: few
CDR3aa: CASSSGLAGARAGELFF

v_gene: TRBV7-9
j_gene: TRBJ1-2
abundance: -
CDR3aa: CASSLTSPGPYGYTF

v_gene: TRBV29-1
j_gene: TRBJ1-1
abundance: once
CDR3aa: CSVGADRGFTEAFF

v_gene: TRBV24-1
j_gene: TRBJ2-7
abundance: -
CDR3aa: CATSDGSYEQYF

v_gene: TRBV7-9
j_gene: TRBJ2-6
abundance: -
CDR3aa: CASSLGAAGSGANVLTF

v_gene: TRBV24-1
j_gene: TRBJ1-1
abundance: -
CDR3aa: CATRARGTRNSEAFF

v_gene: TRBV7-9
j_gene: TRBJ2-2
abundance: -
CDR3aa: CASSKRPANTGELFF

v_gene: TRBV18
j_gene: TRBJ2-1
abundance: few
CDR3aa: CASSRLAGEVLFF

v_gene: TRBV7-9
j_gene: TRBJ2-7
abundance: once
CDR3aa: CASSYTSGGLASYHYEQYF

v_gene: TRBV3-1/TRBV3-2
j_gene: TRBJ1-1
abundance: few
CDR3aa: CASSLRLLTEAFF

v_gene: TRBV9
j_gene: TRBJ2-5
abundance: -
CDR3aa: CASSPGGLAGGRRETQYF

v_gene: TRBV11-2
j_gene: TRBJ2-3
abundance: -
CDR3aa: CASSLYRVTDTQYF

v_gene: TRBV5-1
j_gene: TRBJ2-7
abundance: -
CDR3aa: CASSLVVSPYEQYF

v_gene: TRBV11-3
j_gene: TRBJ2-7
abundance: -
CDR3aa: CASSRGGDYEQYF

v_gene: TRBV30
j_gene: TRBJ1-2
abundance: -
CDR3aa: CAWDQNSPSITGYTF

v_gene: TRBV7-9
j_gene: TRBJ1-5
abundance: few
CDR3aa: CASSSDRDPGQPQHF

v_gene: TRBV10-3
j_gene: TRBJ2-7
abundance: -
CDR3aa: CAISDFAGAIKHEQYF

v_gene: TRBV3-1/TRBV3-2
j_gene: TRBJ1-2
abundance: -
CDR3aa: CASSLTVSANYGYTF

v_gene: TRBV23-1
j_gene: TRBJ2-7
abundance: few
CDR3aa: CASSQSTGQSSYEQYF

v_gene: TRBV11-2
j_gene: TRBJ1-2
abundance: few
CDR3aa: CASSPGRASFNYGYTF

v_gene: TRBV7-8
j_gene: TRBJ1-2
abundance: -
CDR3aa: CASSPPHNYGYTF

v_gene: TRBV2
j_gene: TRBJ2-6
abundance: -
CDR3aa: CASSGGGLPGQGYSGANVLTF

v_gene: TRBV5-5
j_gene: TRBJ2-1
abundance: -
CDR3aa: CASSLGPDSEQFF

v_gene: TRBV21-1
j_gene: TRBJ1-3
abundance: medium-sized
CDR3aa: CASSKLDVVGNTIYF

v_gene: TRBV18
j_gene: TRBJ1-1
abundance: few
CDR3aa: CASSPGQGLRDTEAFF

v_gene: TRBV30
j_gene: TRBJ1-6
abundance: -
CDR3aa: CAWSEGNTGSPLHF

v_gene: TRBV4-2
j_gene: TRBJ2-7
abundance: -
CDR3aa: CASSPGLAAYEQYF

v_gene: TRBV5-6
j_gene: TRBJ1-1
abundance: -
CDR3aa: CASSLGTGGTEAFF

v_gene: TRBV29-1
j_gene: TRBJ1-1
abundance: few
CDR3aa: CSIRGRGRGKGNTEAFF

v_gene: TRBV7-9
j_gene: TRBJ1-6
abundance: few
CDR3aa: CASSPAKGAGSPLHF

v_gene: TRBV29-1
j_gene: TRBJ2-2
abundance: -
CDR3aa: CSVQGSYTGELFF

v_gene: TRBV19
j_gene: TRBJ1-5
abundance: -
CDR3aa: CASRTGRNQPQHF

v_gene: TRBV5-1
j_gene: TRBJ1-2
abundance: large
CDR3aa: CASSLLPGTDLGYTF

v_gene: TRBV27
j_gene: TRBJ1-2
abundance: -
CDR3aa: CASRSGHGSF

v_gene: TRBV5-5
j_gene: TRBJ1-2
abundance: few
CDR3aa: CASSSGQQWVYGYTF

v_gene: TRBV4-3
j_gene: TRBJ2-3
abundance: -
CDR3aa: CASSHDTSPDTQYF

v_gene: TRBV2
j_gene: TRBJ1-3
abundance: -
CDR3aa: CASTLSGNTIYF